The rows below give T cell receptor beta chains drawn from one sample of a study of a mutant IDH1 vaccine in newly diagnosed glioma. The data were produced by immunoSEQ multiplex PCR, yet TCRdb's version contains in-frame clones alone and is incomplete. The repertoire consists of roughly 35,000 clones, with approximately 90% occurring once and the leading ten covering roughly 4.4%. The starting material was PBMCs, obtained from a glioma patient treated with radiotherapy, temozolomide or both. All receptors derive from a middle-aged woman with glioma. The CDR3 runs from the conserved cysteine through the conserved F or W. A D gene is named only where the DNA matches it firmly. Clone size is not always given. Where it is, it says once, few, many or a class for expanded clones.

NA | NA | TRBJ1-2 | TRBV2 | TGTGCCAGCAGTACCCCGGGGACCCCAATCTACACCTTC | CASSTPGTPIYTF
NA | TRBD2 | TRBJ2-1 | TRBV5-4 | TGTGCCAGCAGCCAGGCCGGGACTACCGATGAGCAGTTCTTC | CASSQAGTTDEQFF
NA | NA | TRBJ1-5 | TRBV11-2 | TGTGCCAGCAGCGCTAACCGGGGGGCACAGCCCCAGCATTTT | CASSANRGAQPQHF
NA | NA | TRBJ2-7 | TRBV10-2 | TGCGCCAGCAGTGTTACACCGGGGTACGAGCAGTACTTC | CASSVTPGYEQYF
NA | TRBD1 | TRBJ1-1 | TRBV19 | TGTGCCAGTAGTTGGACAGGGAATTTGGCTTTCTTT | CASSWTGNLAFF
NA | NA | TRBJ2-2 | TRBV7-2 | TGTGCCAGCAGCTTAGGGTCAGTTCGGGAGCTGTTTTTT | CASSLGSVRELFF
NA | NA | TRBJ2-3 | TRBV2 | TGTGCCAGCCTCCGGGAAGGGTCAGATACGCAGTATTTT | CASLREGSDTQYF
NA | TRBD1 | TRBJ2-3 | TRBV12-5 | TGTGCTAGTGGTTCATGGGACAGACTCACAGATACGCAGTATTTT | CASGSWDRLTDTQYF
NA | NA | TRBJ2-1 | TRBV14 | TGTGCCAGCAGGTCCACAGGACACAATGAGCAGTTCTTC | CASRSTGHNEQFF
NA | NA | TRBJ2-7 | TRBV5-5 | TGTGCCAGCAGCTGGGGGTCCAACGGCGAGCAGTACTTC | CASSWGSNGEQYF
NA | TRBD1 | TRBJ2-7 | TRBV4-3 | TGCGCCAGCAGCCCCTGGACAGGGAGCTCCTACGAGCAGTACTTC | CASSPWTGSSYEQYF
NA | NA | TRBJ2-1 | TRBV6-5 | TGTGCCAGCAGTTACGGCGACGGGACACTTAACAATGAGCAGTTCTTC | CASSYGDGTLNNEQFF
NA | NA | TRBJ2-5 | TRBV5-6 | TGTGCCAGCAGCTTGGTTAATCGAGTCGAGAAGACCCAGTACTTC | CASSLVNRVEKTQYF
NA | TRBD2 | TRBJ2-7 | TRBV9 | TGTGCCAGCAGCGGCGATAGCGGGGGGCGTTTCCAGCAGTACTTC | CASSGDSGGRFQQYF
NA | NA | TRBJ1-5 | TRBV19 | TGTGCCAGTATTGACCGGTCAGGGGGCAATCAGCCCCAGCATTTT | CASIDRSGGNQPQHF
NA | NA | TRBJ1-4 | TRBV7-9 | TGTGCCAGCAGCTCCTACAGGGACGAAAAACTGTTTTTT | CASSSYRDEKLFF
NA | TRBD1 | TRBJ1-6 | TRBV7-9 | TGTGCCAGCAGCTCGGGACAGGGCAGCTCACCCCTCCACTTT | CASSSGQGSSPLHF
NA | NA | TRBJ2-7 | TRBV10-3 | TGTGCCATCAGAGGGACAGGCTACGGGGGGGAGCAGTACTTC | CAIRGTGYGGEQYF
NA | TRBD2 | TRBJ2-7 | TRBV7-2 | TGTGCCAGCAGCTTTAGCGGGAGGGCCAGGGGATCCGAGCAGTACTTC | CASSFSGRARGSEQYF
NA | NA | TRBJ1-1 | TRBV18 | TGTGCCAGCTCACTACAGGGACTAGGTTCCGAAGCTTTCTTT | CASSLQGLGSEAFF
few | TRBD2 | TRBJ2-4 | TRBV5-1 | TGCGCCAGCAGTTCCGGGACTAGCGGCAAAAACATTCAGTACTTC | CASSSGTSGKNIQYF
NA | NA | TRBJ2-7 | TRBV5-4 | TGTGCCAGCAGCTTGCGGGCAGGGAGAACCTACGAGCAGTACTTC | CASSLRAGRTYEQYF